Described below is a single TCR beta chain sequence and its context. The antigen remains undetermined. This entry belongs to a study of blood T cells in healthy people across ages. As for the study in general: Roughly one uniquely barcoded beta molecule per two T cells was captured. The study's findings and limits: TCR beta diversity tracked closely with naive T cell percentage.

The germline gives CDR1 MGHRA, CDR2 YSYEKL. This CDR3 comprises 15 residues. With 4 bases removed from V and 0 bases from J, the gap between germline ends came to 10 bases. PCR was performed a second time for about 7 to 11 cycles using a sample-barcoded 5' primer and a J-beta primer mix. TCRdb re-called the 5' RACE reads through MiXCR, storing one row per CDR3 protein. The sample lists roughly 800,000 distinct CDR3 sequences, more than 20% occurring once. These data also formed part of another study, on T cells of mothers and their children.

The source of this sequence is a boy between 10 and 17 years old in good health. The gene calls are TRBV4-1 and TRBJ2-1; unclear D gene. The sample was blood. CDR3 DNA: TGCGCCAGCAGCCCGACGTCCCCCTCCTACAATGAGCAGTTCTTC. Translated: CASSPTSPSYNEQFF.